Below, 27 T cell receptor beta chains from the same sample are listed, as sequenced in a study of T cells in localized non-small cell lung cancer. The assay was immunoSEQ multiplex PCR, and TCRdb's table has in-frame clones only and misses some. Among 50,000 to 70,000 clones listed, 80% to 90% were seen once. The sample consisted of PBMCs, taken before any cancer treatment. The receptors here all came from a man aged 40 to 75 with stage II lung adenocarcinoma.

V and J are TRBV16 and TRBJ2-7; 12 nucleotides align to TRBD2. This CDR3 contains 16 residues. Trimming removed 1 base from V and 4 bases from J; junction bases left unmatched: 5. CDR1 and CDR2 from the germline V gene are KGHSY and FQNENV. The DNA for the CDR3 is TGTGCCAGCAGCCAATATGGACTAGCGGGAAATTACGAGCAGTACTTC. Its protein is CASSQYGLAGNYEQYF.

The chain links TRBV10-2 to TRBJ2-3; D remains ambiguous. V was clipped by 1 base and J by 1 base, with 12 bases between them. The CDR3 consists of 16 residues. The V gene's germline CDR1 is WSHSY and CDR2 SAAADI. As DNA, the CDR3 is TGCGCCAGCAGTGAGTTGGCCAAGGTTCGCACAGATACGCAGTATTTT. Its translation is CASSELAKVRTDTQYF.

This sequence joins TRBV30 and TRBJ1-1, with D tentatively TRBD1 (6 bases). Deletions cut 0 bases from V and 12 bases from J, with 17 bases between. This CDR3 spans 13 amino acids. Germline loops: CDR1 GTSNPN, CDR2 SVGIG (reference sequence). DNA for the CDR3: TGTGCCTGGAGTGTAGGGGGACCCCTGAAAACTTTCTTT. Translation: CAWSVGGPLKTFF.

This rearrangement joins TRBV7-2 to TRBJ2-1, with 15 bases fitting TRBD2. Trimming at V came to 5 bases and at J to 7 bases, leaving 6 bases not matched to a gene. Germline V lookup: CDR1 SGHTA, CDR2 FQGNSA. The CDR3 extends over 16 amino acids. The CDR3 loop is CASSPPGTSGRNEQFF. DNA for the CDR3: TGTGCCAGCAGCCCCCCCGGGACTAGCGGGAGGAATGAGCAGTTCTTC.

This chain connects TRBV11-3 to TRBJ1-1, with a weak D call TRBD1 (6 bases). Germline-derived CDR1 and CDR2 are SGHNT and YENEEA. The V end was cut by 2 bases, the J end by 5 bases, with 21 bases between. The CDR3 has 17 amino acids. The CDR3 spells CASSLSLRAGDRTEAFF. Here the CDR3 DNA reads TGTGCCAGCAGCTTATCTTTGAGGGCAGGGGACCGTACTGAAGCTTTCTTT.

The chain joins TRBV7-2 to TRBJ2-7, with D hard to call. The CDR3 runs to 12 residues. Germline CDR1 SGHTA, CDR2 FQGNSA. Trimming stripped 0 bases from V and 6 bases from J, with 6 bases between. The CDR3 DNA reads TGTGCCAGCAGCTTAGCGCTCATCGAGCAGTACTTC. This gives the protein CASSLALIEQYF.

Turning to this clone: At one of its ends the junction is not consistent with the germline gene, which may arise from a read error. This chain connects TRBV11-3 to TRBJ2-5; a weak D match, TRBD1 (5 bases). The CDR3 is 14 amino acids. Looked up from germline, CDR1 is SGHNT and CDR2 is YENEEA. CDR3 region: CACSSQRGRETQYF. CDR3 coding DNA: TGTGCCTGCAGCTCCCAAAGGGGCCGGGAGACCCAGTACTTC. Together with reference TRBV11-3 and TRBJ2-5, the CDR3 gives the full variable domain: EAGVVQSPRYKIIEKKQPVAFWCNPISGHNTLYWYLQNLGQGPELLIRYENEEAVDDSQLPKDRFSAERLKGVDSTLKIQPAELGDSAVYLCACSSQRGRETQYFGPGTRLLVL.

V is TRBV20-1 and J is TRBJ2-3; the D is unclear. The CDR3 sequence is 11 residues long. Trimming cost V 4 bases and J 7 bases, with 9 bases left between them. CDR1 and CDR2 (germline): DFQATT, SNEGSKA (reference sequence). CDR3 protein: CSANQLYTQYF. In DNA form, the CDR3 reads TGCAGTGCTAACCAATTGTATACGCAGTATTTT.

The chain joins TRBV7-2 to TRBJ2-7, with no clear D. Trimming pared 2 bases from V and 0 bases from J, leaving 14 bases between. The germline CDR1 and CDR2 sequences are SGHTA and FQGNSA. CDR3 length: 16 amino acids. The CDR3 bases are TGTGCCAGCAGCTTAAAACCCAGAAGCGACTCCTACGAGCAGTACTTC. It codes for CASSLKPRSDSYEQYF. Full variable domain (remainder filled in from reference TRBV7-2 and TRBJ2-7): GAGVSQSPSNKVTEKGKDVELRCDPISGHTALYWYRQSLGQGLEFLIYFQGNSAPDKSGLPSDRFSAERTGGSVSTLTIQRTQQEDSAVYLCASSLKPRSDSYEQYFGPGTRLTVT.

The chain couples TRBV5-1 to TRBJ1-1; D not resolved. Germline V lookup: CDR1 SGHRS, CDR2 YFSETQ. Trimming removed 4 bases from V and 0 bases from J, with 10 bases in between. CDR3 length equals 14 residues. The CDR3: CASSPWGMNTEAFF. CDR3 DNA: TGCGCCAGCAGCCCATGGGGAATGAACACTGAAGCTTTCTTT. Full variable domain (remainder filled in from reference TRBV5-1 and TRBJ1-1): KAGVTQTPRYLIKTRGQQVTLSCSPISGHRSVSWYQQTPGQGLQFLFEYFSETQRNKGNFPGRFSGRQFSNSRSEMNVSTLELGDSALYLCASSPWGMNTEAFFGQGTRLTVV.

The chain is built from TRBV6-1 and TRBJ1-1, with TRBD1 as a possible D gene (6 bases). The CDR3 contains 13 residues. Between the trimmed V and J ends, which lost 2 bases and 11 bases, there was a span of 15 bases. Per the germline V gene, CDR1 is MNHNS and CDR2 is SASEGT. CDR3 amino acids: CASSEWTEWKAFF. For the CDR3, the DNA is TGTGCCAGCAGTGAATGGACAGAGTGGAAGGCTTTCTTT.

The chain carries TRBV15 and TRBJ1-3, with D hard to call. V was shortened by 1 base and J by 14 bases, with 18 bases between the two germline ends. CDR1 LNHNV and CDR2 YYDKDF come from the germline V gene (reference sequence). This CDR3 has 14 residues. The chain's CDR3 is CATSRGGNTIRLYF. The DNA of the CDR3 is TGTGCCACCAGCAGAGGTGGAAACACCATTCGCCTATATTTT.

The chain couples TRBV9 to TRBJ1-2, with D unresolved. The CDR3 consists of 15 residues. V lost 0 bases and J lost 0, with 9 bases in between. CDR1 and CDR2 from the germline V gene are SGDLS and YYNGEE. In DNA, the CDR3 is TGTGCCAGCAGCGTAGGGGTTGAAGCTAACTATGGCTACACCTTC. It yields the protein CASSVGVEANYGYTF.

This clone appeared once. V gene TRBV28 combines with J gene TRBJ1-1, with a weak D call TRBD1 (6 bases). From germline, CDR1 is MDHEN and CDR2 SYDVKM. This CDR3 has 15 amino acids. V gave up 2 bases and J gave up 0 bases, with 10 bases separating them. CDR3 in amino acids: CASSLGGQMNTEAFF. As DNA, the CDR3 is TGTGCCAGCAGTTTAGGGGGGCAGATGAACACTGAAGCTTTCTTT.

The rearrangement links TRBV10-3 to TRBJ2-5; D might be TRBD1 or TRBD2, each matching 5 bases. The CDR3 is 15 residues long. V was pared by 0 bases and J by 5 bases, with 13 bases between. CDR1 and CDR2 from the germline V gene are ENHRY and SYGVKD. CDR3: CAISESRAGFETQYF. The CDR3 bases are TGTGCCATCAGTGAGTCGAGGGCAGGGTTCGAGACCCAGTACTTC.

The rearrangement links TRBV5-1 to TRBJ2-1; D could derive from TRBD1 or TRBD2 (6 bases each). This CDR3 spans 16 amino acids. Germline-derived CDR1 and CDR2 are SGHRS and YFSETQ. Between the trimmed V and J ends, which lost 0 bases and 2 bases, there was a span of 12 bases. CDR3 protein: CASSLEGGLTYNEQFF. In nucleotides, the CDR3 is TGCGCCAGCAGCTTGGAGGGGGGTCTCACCTACAATGAGCAGTTCTTC.

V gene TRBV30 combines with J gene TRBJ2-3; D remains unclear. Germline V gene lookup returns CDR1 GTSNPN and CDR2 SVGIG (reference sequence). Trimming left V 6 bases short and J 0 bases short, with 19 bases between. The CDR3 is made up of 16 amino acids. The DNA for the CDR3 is TGTGCCTGCAGGACCTATCTCTTCCAAAGCACAGATACGCAGTATTTT. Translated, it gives CACRTYLFQSTDTQYF.

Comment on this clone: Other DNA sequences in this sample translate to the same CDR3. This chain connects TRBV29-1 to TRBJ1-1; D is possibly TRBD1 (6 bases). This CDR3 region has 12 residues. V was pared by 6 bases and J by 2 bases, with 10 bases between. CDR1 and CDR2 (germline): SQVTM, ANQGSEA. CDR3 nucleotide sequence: TGCAGCGTGGGACAAGCAAACACTGAAGCTTTCTTT. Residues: CSVGQANTEAFF.

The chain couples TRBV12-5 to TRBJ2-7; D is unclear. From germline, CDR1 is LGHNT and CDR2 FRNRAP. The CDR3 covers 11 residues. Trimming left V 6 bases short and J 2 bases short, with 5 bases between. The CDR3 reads CASGPPYEQYF. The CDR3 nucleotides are TGTGCTAGTGGCCCCCCCTACGAGCAGTACTTC.

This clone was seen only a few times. The CDR3 is CASSLSPSGSSRETQYF. DNA for the CDR3: TGCGCCAGCAGCCTATCGCCTAGCGGGAGTTCGCGGGAGACCCAGTACTTC. This sequence joins TRBV5-1 and TRBJ2-5; 10 bases align to TRBD2. The CDR3 extends over 17 amino acids. The germline gives CDR1 SGHRS, CDR2 YFSETQ. V shed 4 bases and J 5 bases; nucleotides not matched to a gene: 14.

The CDR3: CASSGRAETYNEQFF. DNA of the CDR3: TGTGCCAGTAGCGGGAGGGCCGAGACCTACAATGAGCAGTTCTTC. The V call is TRBV10-3, the J call TRBJ2-1; 11 nucleotides align to TRBD2. Germline V gene data show CDR1 as ENHRY and CDR2 as SYGVKD. The CDR3 is made up of 15 amino acids. The V and J ends lost 10 bases and 2 bases, in that order; junction bases with no gene match: 7.

CDR3 amino acids: CASSETGASSPQYF. The CDR3 DNA is TGTGCCAGTAGCGAAACAGGTGCCTCGAGCCCGCAGTACTTC. The rearrangement joins TRBV19 to TRBJ2-7; weak D call: TRBD1 (5 bases). Germline assignment: CDR1 LNHDA and CDR2 SQIVND (reference sequence). Trimming pared 6 bases from V and 9 bases from J, leaving 21 bases between. CDR3 size: 14 residues. The full variable domain, in which reference TRBV19 and TRBJ2-7 provide the parts outside the CDR3, is DGGITQSPKYLFRKEGQNVTLSCEQNLNHDAMYWYRQDPGQGLRLIYYSQIVNDFQKGDIAEGYSVSREKKESFPLTVTSAQKNPTAFYLCASSETGASSPQYFGPGTRLTVT.

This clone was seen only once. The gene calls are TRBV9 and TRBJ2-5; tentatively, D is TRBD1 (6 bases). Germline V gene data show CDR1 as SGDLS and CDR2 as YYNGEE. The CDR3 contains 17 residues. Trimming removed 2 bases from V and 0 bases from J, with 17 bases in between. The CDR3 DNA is TGTGCCAGCAGCGTGGGAAACAGGGCGTCCGACCAAGAGACCCAGTACTTC. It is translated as CASSVGNRASDQETQYF.

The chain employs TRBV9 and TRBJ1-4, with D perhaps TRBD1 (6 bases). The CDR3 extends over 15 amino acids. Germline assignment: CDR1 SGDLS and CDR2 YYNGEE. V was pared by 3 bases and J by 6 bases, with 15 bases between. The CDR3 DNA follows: TGTGCCAGCAGCGGAGGGGGGTTCAGTGATGAAAAACTGTTTTTT. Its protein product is CASSGGGFSDEKLFF.

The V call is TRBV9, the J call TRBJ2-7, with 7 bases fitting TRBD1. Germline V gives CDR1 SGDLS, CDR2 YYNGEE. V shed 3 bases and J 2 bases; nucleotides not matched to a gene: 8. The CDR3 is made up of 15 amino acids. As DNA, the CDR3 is TGTGCCAGCAGCGCGACAGGGAAGGGCACCTACGAGCAGTACTTC. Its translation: CASSATGKGTYEQYF.

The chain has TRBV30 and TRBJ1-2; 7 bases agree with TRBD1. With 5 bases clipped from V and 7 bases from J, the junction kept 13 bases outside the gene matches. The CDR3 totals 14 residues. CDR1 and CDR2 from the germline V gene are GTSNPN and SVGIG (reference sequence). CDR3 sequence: CAWRHFDREGGYTF. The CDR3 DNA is TGTGCCTGGCGTCATTTCGACAGGGAGGGTGGCTACACCTTC.

This CDR3 is CASKEREPYEQYF. The CDR3 coding sequence is TGTGCCAGCAAGGAGCGGGAGCCCTACGAGCAGTACTTC. The chain carries TRBV2 and TRBJ2-7, with 8 bases identical to TRBD2. This CDR3 region has 13 residues. Germline lookup yields CDR1 SNHLY and CDR2 FYNNEI. V dropped 7 bases and J dropped 2; count of bases not matched to a gene: 4.